The T cell receptor beta chain under discussion was sequenced for a study of OX40 agonist ivuxolimab in advanced cancers. Turning to the study itself: A partial response was reached by three patients: one with hepatocellular carcinoma and two with cutaneous melanoma.

The CDR3 spans 13 residues. V shed 5 bases and J shed 0 bases, with 5 bases lying between them. CDR1 and CDR2 from the germline V gene are MNHEY and SVGAGI. Broader study findings: Among T cells, CD8+ cells averaged more expanded clones than CD4+ cells. The study found among the lowest clonal expansion in partial responders at 0.1-3.0 mg/kg.

TCRdb's table, derived via immunoSEQ multiplex PCR, lists solely in-frame clones and lacks some. The sample has approximately 100,000 clones; under 85% are singletons. Of note for this clone: Antigen specificity is unknown.

The sequence came from an adult with an advanced solid tumor such as melanoma, head and neck, liver or kidney cancer. Sequences were derived from CD4+ or CD8+ T cells sorted from blood, sampled in a trial of the OX40 agonist ivuxolimab. The chain carries TRBV6-5 and TRBJ1-5; D uncertain. CDR3 DNA: TGTGCCAGCAGTCTAAATAGCAATCAGCCCCAGCATTTT. Encoded protein: CASSLNSNQPQHF.